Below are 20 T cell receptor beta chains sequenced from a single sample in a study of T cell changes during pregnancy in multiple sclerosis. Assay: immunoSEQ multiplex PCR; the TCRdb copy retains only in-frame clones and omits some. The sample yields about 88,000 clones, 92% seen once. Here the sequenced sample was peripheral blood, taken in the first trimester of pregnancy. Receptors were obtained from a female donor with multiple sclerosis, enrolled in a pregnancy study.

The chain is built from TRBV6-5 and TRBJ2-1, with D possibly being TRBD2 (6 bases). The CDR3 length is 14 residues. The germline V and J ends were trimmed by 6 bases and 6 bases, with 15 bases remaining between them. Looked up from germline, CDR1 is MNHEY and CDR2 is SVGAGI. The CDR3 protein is CASRRLEVSNEQFF. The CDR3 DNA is TGTGCCAGCAGAAGACTAGAAGTTTCCAATGAGCAGTTCTTC.

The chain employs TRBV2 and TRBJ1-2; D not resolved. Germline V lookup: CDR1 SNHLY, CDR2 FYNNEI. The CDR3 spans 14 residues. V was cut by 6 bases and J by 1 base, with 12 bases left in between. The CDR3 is CASRSRNLNYGYTF. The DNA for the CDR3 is TGTGCCAGCAGAAGCAGGAACCTTAACTATGGCTACACCTTC.

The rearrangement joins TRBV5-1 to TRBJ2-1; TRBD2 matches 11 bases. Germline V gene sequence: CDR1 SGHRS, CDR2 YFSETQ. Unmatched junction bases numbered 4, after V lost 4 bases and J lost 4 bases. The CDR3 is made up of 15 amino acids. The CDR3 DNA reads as TGCGCCAGCAGCCCACGGACTAGCGGGTACAATGAGCAGTTCTTC. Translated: CASSPRTSGYNEQFF. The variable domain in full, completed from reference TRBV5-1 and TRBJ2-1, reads KAGVTQTPRYLIKTRGQQVTLSCSPISGHRSVSWYQQTPGQGLQFLFEYFSETQRNKGNFPGRFSGRQFSNSRSEMNVSTLELGDSALYLCASSPRTSGYNEQFFGPGTRLTVL.

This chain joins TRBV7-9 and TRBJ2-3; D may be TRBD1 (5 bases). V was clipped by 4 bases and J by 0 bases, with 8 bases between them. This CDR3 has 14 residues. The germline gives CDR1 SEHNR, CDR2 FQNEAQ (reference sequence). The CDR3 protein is CASSSDSSTDTQYF. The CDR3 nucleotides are TGTGCCAGCAGCTCCGACAGTAGCACAGATACGCAGTATTTT.

CDR3 bases: TGTGCCAGCAGCTTACGGCGGGAGGTCAATGAGCAGTTCTTC. It is translated as CASSLRREVNEQFF. The V call is TRBV13, the J call TRBJ2-1; the match to TRBD2 covers 8 bases. CDR3 length: 14 amino acids. With V trimmed by 2 bases and J by 6 bases, 3 bases remained unmatched. Germline V CDR1 and CDR2: PRHDT, FYEKMQ (reference sequence).

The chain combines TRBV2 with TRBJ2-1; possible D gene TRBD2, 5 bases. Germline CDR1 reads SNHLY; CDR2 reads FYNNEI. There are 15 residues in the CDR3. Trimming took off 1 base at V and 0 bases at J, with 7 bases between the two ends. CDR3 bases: TGTGCCAGCAGTGAAGAAGGGAGCTCCTACAATGAGCAGTTCTTC. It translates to CASSEEGSSYNEQFF.

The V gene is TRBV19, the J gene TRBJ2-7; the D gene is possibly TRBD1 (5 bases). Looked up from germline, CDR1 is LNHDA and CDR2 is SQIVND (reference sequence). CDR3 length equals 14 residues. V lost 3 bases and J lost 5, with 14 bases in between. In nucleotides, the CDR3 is TGTGCCAGTAGTATCCGGCAGGGCCACAACGAGCAGTACTTC. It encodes CASSIRQGHNEQYF.

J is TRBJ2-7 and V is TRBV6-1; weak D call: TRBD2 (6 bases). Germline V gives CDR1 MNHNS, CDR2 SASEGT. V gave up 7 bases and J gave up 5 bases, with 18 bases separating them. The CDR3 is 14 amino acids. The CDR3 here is CASIPGDNRDEQYF. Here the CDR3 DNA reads TGTGCCAGCATTCCGGGAGACAATCGGGACGAGCAGTACTTC.

The CDR3 here is CASSLGPPYEQYF. Written as DNA, the CDR3 is TGTGCCAGCAGCTTAGGGCCTCCTTACGAGCAGTACTTC. This chain joins TRBV11-2 and TRBJ2-7; D uncertain. The CDR3 consists of 13 residues. The V end was cut by 1 base, the J end by 4 bases, with 8 bases between. Per germline, CDR1 SGHAT and CDR2 FQNNGV.

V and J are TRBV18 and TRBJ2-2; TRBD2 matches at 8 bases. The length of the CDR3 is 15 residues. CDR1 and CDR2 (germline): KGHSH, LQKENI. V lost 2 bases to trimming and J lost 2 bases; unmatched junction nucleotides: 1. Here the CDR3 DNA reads TGTGCCAGCTCACCAACTAGCGGAAACACCGGGGAGCTGTTTTTT. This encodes CASSPTSGNTGELFF.

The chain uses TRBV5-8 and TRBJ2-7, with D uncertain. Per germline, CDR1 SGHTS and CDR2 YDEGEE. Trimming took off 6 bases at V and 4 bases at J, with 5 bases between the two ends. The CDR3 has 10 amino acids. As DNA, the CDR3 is TGTGCCAGCACAAAATACGAGCAGTACTTC. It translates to CASTKYEQYF.

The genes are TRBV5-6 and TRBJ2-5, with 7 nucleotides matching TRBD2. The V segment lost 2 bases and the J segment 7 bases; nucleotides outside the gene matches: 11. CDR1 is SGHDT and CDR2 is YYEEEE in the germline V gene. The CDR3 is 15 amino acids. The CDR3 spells CASSFGRAWLGTQYF. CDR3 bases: TGTGCCAGCAGCTTTGGGAGGGCGTGGCTCGGGACCCAGTACTTC.

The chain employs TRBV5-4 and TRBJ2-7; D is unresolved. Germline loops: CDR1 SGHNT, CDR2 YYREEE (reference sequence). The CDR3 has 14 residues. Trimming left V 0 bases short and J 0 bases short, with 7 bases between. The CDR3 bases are TGTGCCAGCAGCTTGGGGCTAGACTCCTACGAGCAGTACTTC. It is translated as CASSLGLDSYEQYF. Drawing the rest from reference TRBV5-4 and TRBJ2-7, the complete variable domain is ETGVTQSPTHLIKTRGQQVTLRCSSQSGHNTVSWYQQALGQGPQFIFQYYREEENGRGNFPPRFSGLQFPNYSSELNVNALELDDSALYLCASSLGLDSYEQYFGPGTRLTVT.

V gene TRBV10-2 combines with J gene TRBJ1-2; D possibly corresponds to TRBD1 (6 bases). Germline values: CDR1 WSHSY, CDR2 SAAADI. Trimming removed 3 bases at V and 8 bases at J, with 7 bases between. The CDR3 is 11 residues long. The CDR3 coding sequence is TGCGCCAGCAGTGACAGGGGCGGCTACACCTTC. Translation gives CASSDRGGYTF.

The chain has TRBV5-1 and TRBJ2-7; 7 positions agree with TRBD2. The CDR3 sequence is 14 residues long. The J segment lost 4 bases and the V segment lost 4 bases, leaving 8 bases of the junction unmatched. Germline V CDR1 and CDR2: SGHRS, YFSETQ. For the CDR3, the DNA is TGCGCCAGCAGCGGGAGGGAAGGAATTTACGAGCAGTACTTC. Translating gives CASSGREGIYEQYF.

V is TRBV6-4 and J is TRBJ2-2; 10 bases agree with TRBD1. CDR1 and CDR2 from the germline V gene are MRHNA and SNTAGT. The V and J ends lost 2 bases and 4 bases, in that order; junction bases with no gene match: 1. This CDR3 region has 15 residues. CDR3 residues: CASSDGQGVTGELFF. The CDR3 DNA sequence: TGTGCCAGCAGTGACGGACAGGGGGTCACCGGGGAGCTGTTTTTT.

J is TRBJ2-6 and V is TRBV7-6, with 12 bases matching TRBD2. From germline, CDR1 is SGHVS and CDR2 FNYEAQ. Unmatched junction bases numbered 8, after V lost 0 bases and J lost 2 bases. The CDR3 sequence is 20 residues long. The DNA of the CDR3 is TGTGCCAGCAGCTTAGCTGCGGCTAGCGGGAGGGGCGCTGGGGCCAACGTCCTGACTTTC. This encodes CASSLAAASGRGAGANVLTF.

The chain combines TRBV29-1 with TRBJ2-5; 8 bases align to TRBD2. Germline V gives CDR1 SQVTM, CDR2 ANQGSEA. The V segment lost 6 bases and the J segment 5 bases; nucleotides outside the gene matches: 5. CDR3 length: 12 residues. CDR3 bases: TGCAGCGTAGCGGGAGCGGGGGAGACCCAGTACTTC. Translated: CSVAGAGETQYF.

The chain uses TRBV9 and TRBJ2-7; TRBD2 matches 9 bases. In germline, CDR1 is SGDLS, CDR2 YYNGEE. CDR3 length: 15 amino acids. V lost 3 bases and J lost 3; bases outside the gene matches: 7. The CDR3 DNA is TGTGCCAGCAGCGGATCTAGCGGGACCTTCTACGAGCAGTACTTC. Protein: CASSGSSGTFYEQYF.

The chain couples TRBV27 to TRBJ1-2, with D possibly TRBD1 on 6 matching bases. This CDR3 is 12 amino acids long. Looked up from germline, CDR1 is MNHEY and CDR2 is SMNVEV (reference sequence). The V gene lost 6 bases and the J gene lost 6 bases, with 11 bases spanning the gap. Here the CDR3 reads CASRTQGNGYTF. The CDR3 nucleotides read TGTGCCAGCAGGACCCAGGGGAATGGCTACACCTTC.